This T cell receptor (beta chain) was captured in a study of T cells in Graves' hyperthyroidism and ophthalmopathy. Study context: Pretreatment peripheral blood was obtained at initial diagnosis.

Trimming removed 1 base from V and 4 bases from J, with 4 bases in between. CDR1 is KGHDR and CDR2 is SFDVKD in the germline V gene. The CDR3 totals 13 residues. The TCR beta CDR3 regions underwent amplification using RNA transcripts as the source. The TCR CDR3 was amplified in a first-round RT-PCR using the HTBI primer set. TCRdb re-called the multiplex PCR reads through MiXCR, storing one row per CDR3 protein. The table lists around 500,000 distinct CDR3 sequences, around 15% of them singletons, with around 17% in the top ten. Specimen: blood. This TCR was sampled from a woman in her late teens or twenties with Graves' hyperthyroidism. V is TRBV24-1 and J is TRBJ1-3; the D is unclear. CDR3 bases: TGTGCCACCAGTGATTTCGCCGGAAACACCATATATTTT. Translated: CATSDFAGNTIYF.